The 13 T cell receptor beta chains below were found in one sample sequenced in a study of OX40 agonist ivuxolimab in advanced cancers. The table came from immunoSEQ multiplex PCR; TCRdb's copy has only in-frame clones and leaves some out. This sample has roughly 75,000 clones, with 75% to 90% found just once. Sequenced here: CD4+ or CD8+ T cells sorted from blood, sampled in a trial of the OX40 agonist ivuxolimab. The receptors shown here come from an adult with an advanced solid tumor such as melanoma, head and neck, liver or kidney cancer.

This clone was recorded a few times. The gene calls are TRBV6-5 and TRBJ1-5; D not certain. The V and J ends lost 6 bases and 4 bases respectively, with 13 bases between them. The CDR3 loop spans 14 amino acids. CDR1 and CDR2 from the germline V gene are MNHEY and SVGAGI. In DNA form, the CDR3 reads TGTGCCAGCAGCCCGGGGTCGGGGAATCAGCCCCAGCATTTT. Translating gives CASSPGSGNQPQHF.

In its sample, this clone was seen a few times. The DNA of the CDR3 is TGCGCCAGCAGCCCCAGGGACAGGGGCTATGGCTACACCTTC. It is translated as CASSPRDRGYGYTF. The chain carries TRBV4-1 and TRBJ1-2, with 10 bases fitting TRBD1. In germline, CDR1 is MGHRA, CDR2 YSYEKL. Unmatched junction bases numbered 3, after V lost 4 bases and J lost 4 bases. The CDR3 totals 14 residues.

The V call is TRBV7-2, the J call TRBJ2-7, with D possibly TRBD1 on 6 matching bases. V was shortened by 4 bases and J by 0 bases, with 10 bases between the two germline ends. Germline V gene data show CDR1 as SGHTA and CDR2 as FQGNSA. CDR3 length equals 14 residues. The CDR3: CASSSQDSSYEQYF. Here the CDR3 DNA reads TGTGCCAGCAGCTCTCAGGACAGCTCCTACGAGCAGTACTTC.

The V and J genes are TRBV6-1 and TRBJ1-5, with 10 bases that match TRBD1. The V and J ends lost 4 bases and 8 bases, in that order; junction bases with no gene match: 11. Germline CDR1 and CDR2: MNHNS and SASEGT. The CDR3 runs 16 residues. CDR3 sequence: CASSGGQGSFIKPQHF. The DNA for the CDR3 is TGTGCCAGCAGTGGGGGACAGGGGTCCTTCATTAAGCCCCAGCATTTT.

The chain carries TRBV13 and TRBJ1-6; TRBD1 matches 8 bases. Germline V lookup: CDR1 PRHDT, CDR2 FYEKMQ (reference sequence). The CDR3 is 16 amino acids. The junction had 6 bases not matched to a gene; V was cut back by 3 bases and J by 5 bases. The CDR3 DNA reads TGTGCCAGCAGCTTCCGGGGACAGGCTCATAATTCACCCCTCCACTTT. Protein sequence: CASSFRGQAHNSPLHF.

The chain has TRBV6-1 and TRBJ1-2, with D hard to call. CDR1 MNHNS and CDR2 SASEGT come from the germline V gene. The CDR3 has 12 amino acids. Trimming took off 5 bases at V and 8 bases at J, with 12 bases between the two ends. This chain's CDR3 is CASSNAAKGYTF. DNA for the CDR3: TGTGCCAGCAGTAACGCGGCGAAAGGCTACACCTTC.

The chain joins TRBV7-9 to TRBJ2-2, with 11 bases lining up with TRBD1. CDR3 length equals 15 residues. V lost 5 bases and J lost 6; bases outside the gene matches: 5. Germline values: CDR1 SEHNR, CDR2 FQNEAQ (reference sequence). Here the CDR3 DNA reads TGTGCCAGCAGCGAGTCGGGACAGGGGGCCGGGGAGCTGTTTTTT. Translation gives CASSESGQGAGELFF. Full variable domain (rest looked up from reference TRBV7-9 and TRBJ2-2): DTGVSQNPRHKITKRGQNVTFRCDPISEHNRLYWYRQTLGQGPEFLTYFQNEAQLEKSRLLSDRFSAERPKGSFSTLEIQRTEQGDSAMYLCASSESGQGAGELFFGEGSRLTVL.

The chain joins TRBV7-2 to TRBJ2-1; no reliable D call. CDR3 length: 15 residues. The V gene's germline CDR1 is SGHTA and CDR2 FQGNSA. V gave up 2 bases and J gave up 5 bases, with 13 bases separating them. CDR3 region: CASSLRRTENNEQFF. The DNA of the CDR3 is TGTGCCAGCAGCTTAAGGCGGACGGAGAACAATGAGCAGTTCTTC.

This clone came up a few times. The chain joins TRBV6-6 to TRBJ1-2, with D perhaps matching TRBD1 (6 bases). Trimming left V 6 bases short and J 7 bases short, with 15 bases between. Looked up from germline, CDR1 is MNHNY and CDR2 is SVGAGI (reference sequence). The CDR3 has 13 residues. The CDR3, as DNA: TGTGCCAGCAGGCTCAGGGGCTCGGGTGGCTACACCTTC. This gives the protein CASRLRGSGGYTF.

Regarding this clone: Different DNA sequences within this sample yield the same CDR3. The rearrangement uses TRBV11-2 and TRBJ1-2; 7 bases line up with TRBD1. The V and J ends lost 0 bases and 5 bases, in that order; junction bases with no gene match: 3. The CDR3 is made up of 14 amino acids. Per the germline V gene, CDR1 is SGHAT and CDR2 is FQNNGV. Here the CDR3 reads CASSLEPGGYGYTF. DNA for the CDR3: TGTGCCAGCAGCTTAGAACCAGGGGGGTATGGCTACACCTTC.

The genes are TRBV7-8 and TRBJ2-1; D may correspond to TRBD1 or TRBD2 (5 bases each). This CDR3 is built from 16 residues. V was pared by 5 bases and J by 8 bases, with 22 bases between. CDR1 is SGHVS, CDR2 FQNEAQ, per germline. The CDR3, as DNA: TGTGCCAGCAGCGTCAGTCCGGGACCCACTGGCGATGAGCAGTTCTTC. Translating gives CASSVSPGPTGDEQFF. Based on the CDR3 plus reference TRBV7-8 and TRBJ2-1, the full variable domain is GAGVSQSPRYKVAKRGQDVALRCDPISGHVSLFWYQQALGQGPEFLTYFQNEAQLDKSGLPSDRFFAERPEGSVSTLKIQRTQQEDSAVYLCASSVSPGPTGDEQFFGPGTRLTVL.

This clone appeared once. The chain employs TRBV28 and TRBJ2-1, with a possible D match to TRBD2 (5 bases). Germline V gene lookup returns CDR1 MDHEN and CDR2 SYDVKM. The CDR3 runs 15 residues. The ends were cut back, 2 bases at V and 1 base at J, with 9 bases in the middle. The CDR3 region has the DNA TGTGCCAGCAGTTTACCGGGGAGTTCCTACAATGAGCAGTTCTTC. Translation: CASSLPGSSYNEQFF.

This chain joins TRBV5-1 and TRBJ1-2; TRBD1 might be the D (5 bases). This CDR3 is built from 13 residues. Germline lookup yields CDR1 SGHRS and CDR2 YFSETQ. Trimming cost V 4 bases and J 4 bases, with 11 bases left between them. DNA for the CDR3: TGCGCCAGCAGCGACGGGACCTCCTATGGCTACACCTTC. Translated, it gives CASSDGTSYGYTF.